Reported below is one T cell receptor (beta chain). Germline CDR1 and CDR2: SGHRS and YFSETQ. This CDR3 is 15 amino acids long. The V and J ends lost 4 bases and 4 bases, in that order; junction bases with no gene match: 3. These data belong to a study of shared clonotypes between healthy human individuals. For the study at large: Aged 18 to 49, the donors were a couple of women and three men.

Samples left unsorted employed around 95 million PBMCs for genomic DNA. As handled by the study authors: ImmunoSEQ output lacked quality scores and full-length reads, limiting matched filtering. Libraries were prepared by immunoSEQ multiplex PCR; TCRdb keeps only in-frame clonotypes and omits some of them. That table supplies the V and J calls and clone size; D and trimming were determined from the DNA. The sample contains more than 400,000 clones, almost 80% of which appear only once. Material for sequencing was PBMCs. V is TRBV5-1 and J is TRBJ2-2, with 11 bases identical to TRBD2. The receptor was isolated from a woman aged 35 to 49 in good health. Some clones in this sample may be carry-over from other donors' samples. The CDR3 is CASSQGTSGTGELFF. The CDR3 bases are TGCGCCAGCAGCCAAGGGACTAGCGGCACCGGGGAGCTGTTTTTT. Combining the CDR3 with reference TRBV5-1 and TRBJ2-2 gives the whole variable domain KAGVTQTPRYLIKTRGQQVTLSCSPISGHRSVSWYQQTPGQGLQFLFEYFSETQRNKGNFPGRFSGRQFSNSRSEMNVSTLELGDSALYLCASSQGTSGTGELFFGEGSRLTVL.